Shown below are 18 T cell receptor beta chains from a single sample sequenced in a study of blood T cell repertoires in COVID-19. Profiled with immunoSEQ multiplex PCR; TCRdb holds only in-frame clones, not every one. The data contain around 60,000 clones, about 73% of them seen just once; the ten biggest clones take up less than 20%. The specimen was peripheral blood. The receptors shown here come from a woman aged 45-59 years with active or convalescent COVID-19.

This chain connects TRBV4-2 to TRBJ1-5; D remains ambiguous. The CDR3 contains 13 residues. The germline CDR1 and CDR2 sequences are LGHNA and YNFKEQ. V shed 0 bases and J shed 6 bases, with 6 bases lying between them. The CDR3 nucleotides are TGTGCCAGCAGCCAAGACCCAGTTCAGCCCCAGCATTTT. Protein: CASSQDPVQPQHF.

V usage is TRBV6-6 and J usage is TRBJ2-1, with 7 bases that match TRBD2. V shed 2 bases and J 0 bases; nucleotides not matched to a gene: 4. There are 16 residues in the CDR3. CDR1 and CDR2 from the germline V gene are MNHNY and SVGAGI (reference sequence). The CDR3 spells CASSYVGGSSYNEQFF. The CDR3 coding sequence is TGTGCCAGCAGTTACGTGGGAGGGAGCTCCTACAATGAGCAGTTCTTC.

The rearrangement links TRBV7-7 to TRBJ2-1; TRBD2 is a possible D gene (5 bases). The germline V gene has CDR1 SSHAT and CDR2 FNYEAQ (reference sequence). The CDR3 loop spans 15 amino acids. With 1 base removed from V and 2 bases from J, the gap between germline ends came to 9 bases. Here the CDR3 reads CASSLGGPAYNEQFF. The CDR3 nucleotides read TGTGCCAGCAGCTTAGGAGGGCCCGCCTACAATGAGCAGTTCTTC.

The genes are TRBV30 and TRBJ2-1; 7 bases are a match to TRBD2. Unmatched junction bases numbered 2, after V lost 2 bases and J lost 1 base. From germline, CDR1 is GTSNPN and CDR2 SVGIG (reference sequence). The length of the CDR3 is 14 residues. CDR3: CAWSWGGSYNEQFF. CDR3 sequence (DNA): TGTGCCTGGAGTTGGGGGGGTTCCTACAATGAGCAGTTCTTC.

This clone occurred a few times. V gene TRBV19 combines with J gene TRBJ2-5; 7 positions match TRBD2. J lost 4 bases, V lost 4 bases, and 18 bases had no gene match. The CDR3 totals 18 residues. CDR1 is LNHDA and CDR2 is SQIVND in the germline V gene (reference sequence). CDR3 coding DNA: TGTGCCAGTAGTACCAGCCTGTGGACTAGAGGAGTAGTAGAGACCCAGTACTTC. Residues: CASSTSLWTRGVVETQYF.

CDR3 amino acids: CSASVNYGYTF. DNA for the CDR3: TGCAGTGCTAGCGTTAACTATGGCTACACCTTC. The rearrangement uses TRBV20-1 and TRBJ1-2; D ambiguous. V was pared by 3 bases and J by 1 base, with 3 bases between. Germline-derived CDR1 and CDR2 are DFQATT and SNEGSKA (reference sequence). The length of the CDR3 is 11 residues.

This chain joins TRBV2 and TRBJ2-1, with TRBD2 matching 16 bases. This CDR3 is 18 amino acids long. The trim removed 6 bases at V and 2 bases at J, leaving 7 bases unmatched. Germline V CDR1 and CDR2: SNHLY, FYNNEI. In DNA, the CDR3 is TGTGCCAGCAGGGACGGGACTAGCGGGAGGGCCGCCTACAATGAGCAGTTCTTC. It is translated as CASRDGTSGRAAYNEQFF.

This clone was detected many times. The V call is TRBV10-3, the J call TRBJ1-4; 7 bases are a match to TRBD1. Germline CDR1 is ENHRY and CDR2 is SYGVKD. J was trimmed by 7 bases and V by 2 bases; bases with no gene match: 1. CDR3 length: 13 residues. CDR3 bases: TGTGCCATCAGTGAGCGGGACAGTGAAAAACTGTTTTTT. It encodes CAISERDSEKLFF.

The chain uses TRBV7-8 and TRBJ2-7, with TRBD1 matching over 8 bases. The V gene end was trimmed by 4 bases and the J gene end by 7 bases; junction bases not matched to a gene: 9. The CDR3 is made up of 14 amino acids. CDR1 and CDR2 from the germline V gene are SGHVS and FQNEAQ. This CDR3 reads CASSSKRTGLEQYF. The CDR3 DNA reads TGTGCCAGCAGCTCTAAAAGGACAGGGTTGGAGCAGTACTTC.

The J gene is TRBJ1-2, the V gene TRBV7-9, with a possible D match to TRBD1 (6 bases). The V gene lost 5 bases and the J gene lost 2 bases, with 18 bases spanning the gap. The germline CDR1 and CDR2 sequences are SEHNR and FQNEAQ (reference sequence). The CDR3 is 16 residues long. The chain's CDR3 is CASSDLTLQGNYGYTF. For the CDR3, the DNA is TGTGCCAGCAGCGACCTAACCCTACAGGGCAACTATGGCTACACCTTC.

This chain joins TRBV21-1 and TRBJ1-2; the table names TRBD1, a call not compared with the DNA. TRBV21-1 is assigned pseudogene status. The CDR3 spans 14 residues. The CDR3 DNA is TGTGCCAGCAGCAAAGAGGACAGGGACTATGGCTACACCTTC. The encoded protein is CASSKEDRDYGYTF.

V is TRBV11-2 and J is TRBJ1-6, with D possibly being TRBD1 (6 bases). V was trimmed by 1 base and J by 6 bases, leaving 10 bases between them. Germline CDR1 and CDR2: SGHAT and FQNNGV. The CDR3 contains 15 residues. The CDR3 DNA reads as TGTGCCAGCAGCTTAGGCGTAGGGGGTAATTCACCCCTCCACTTT. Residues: CASSLGVGGNSPLHF.

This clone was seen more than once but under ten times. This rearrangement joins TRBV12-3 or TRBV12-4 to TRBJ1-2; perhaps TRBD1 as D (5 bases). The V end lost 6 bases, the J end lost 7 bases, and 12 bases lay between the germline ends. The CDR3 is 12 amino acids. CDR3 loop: CASRPGGGGYTF. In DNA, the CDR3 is TGTGCCAGCAGGCCCGGGGGAGGTGGCTACACCTTC.

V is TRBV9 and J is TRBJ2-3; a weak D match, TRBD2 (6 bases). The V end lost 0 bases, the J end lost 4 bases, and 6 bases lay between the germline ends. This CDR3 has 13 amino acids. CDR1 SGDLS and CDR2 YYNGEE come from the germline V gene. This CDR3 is CASSVGLADTQYF. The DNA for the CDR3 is TGTGCCAGCAGCGTAGGACTAGCAGATACGCAGTATTTT.

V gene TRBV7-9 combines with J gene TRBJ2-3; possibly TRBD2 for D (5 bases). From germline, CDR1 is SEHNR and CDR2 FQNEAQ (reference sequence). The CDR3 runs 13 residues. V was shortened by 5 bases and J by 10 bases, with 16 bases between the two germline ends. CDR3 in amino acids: CASSEDGSAAQYF. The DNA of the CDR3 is TGTGCCAGCAGCGAAGACGGTAGCGCCGCGCAGTATTTT. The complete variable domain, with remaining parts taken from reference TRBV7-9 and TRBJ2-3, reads DTGVSQNPRHKITKRGQNVTFRCDPISEHNRLYWYRQTLGQGPEFLTYFQNEAQLEKSRLLSDRFSAERPKGSFSTLEIQRTEQGDSAMYLCASSEDGSAAQYFGPGTRLTVL.

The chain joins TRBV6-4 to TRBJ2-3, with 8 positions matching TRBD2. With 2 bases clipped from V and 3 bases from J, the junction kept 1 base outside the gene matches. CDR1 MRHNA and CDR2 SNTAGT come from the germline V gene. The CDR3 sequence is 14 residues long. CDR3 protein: CASSDAGGTDTQYF. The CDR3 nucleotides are TGTGCCAGCAGTGACGCGGGAGGAACAGATACGCAGTATTTT.

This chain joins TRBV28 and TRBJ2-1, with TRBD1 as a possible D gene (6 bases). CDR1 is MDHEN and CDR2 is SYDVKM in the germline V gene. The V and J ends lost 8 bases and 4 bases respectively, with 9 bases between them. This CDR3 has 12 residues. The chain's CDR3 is CASRTAYNEQFF. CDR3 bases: TGTGCCAGCCGGACAGCGTACAATGAGCAGTTCTTC.

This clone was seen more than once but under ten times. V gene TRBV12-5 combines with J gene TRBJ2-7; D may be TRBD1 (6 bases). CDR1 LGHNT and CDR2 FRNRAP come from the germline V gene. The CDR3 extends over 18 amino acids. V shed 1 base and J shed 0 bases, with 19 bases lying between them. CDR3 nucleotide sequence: TGTGCTAGTGGTTTGGCAATAGGAACAGGGCTCAGCTCCTACGAGCAGTACTTC. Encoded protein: CASGLAIGTGLSSYEQYF.